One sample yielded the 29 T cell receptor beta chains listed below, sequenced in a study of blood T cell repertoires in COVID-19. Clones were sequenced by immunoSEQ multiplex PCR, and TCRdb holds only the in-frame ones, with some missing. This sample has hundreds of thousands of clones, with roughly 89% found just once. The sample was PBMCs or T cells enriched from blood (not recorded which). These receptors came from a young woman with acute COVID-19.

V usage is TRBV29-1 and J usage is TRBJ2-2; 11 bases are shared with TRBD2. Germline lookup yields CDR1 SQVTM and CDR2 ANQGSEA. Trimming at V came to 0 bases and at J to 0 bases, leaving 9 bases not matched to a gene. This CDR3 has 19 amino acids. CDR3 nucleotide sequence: TGCAGCGTTGAAGATCGGACTAGCGGGTCCCACGCGAACACCGGGGAGCTGTTTTTT. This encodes CSVEDRTSGSHANTGELFF.

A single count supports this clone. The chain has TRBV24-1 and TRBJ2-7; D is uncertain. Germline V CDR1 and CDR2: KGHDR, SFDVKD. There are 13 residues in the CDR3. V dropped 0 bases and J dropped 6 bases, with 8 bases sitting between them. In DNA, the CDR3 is TGTGCCACCAGTGATTTGTCTTTCTCCGAGCAGTACTTC. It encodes CATSDLSFSEQYF.

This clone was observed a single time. The CDR3 DNA reads as TGTGCCAGCTCACAGTGGGCGGGAAAGGATGCCGAGCAGTACTTC. It encodes CASSQWAGKDAEQYF. The chain combines TRBV18 with TRBJ2-7, with D perhaps TRBD2 (6 bases). Germline values: CDR1 KGHSH, CDR2 LQKENI. This CDR3 has 15 amino acids. Deletions cut 4 bases from V and 6 bases from J, with 19 bases between.

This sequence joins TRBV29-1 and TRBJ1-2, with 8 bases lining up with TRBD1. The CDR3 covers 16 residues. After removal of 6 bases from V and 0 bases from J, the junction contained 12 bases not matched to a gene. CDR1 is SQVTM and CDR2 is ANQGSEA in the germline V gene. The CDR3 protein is CSVDSQGALANYGYTF. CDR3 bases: TGCAGCGTGGACTCCCAGGGGGCGTTGGCTAACTATGGCTACACCTTC.

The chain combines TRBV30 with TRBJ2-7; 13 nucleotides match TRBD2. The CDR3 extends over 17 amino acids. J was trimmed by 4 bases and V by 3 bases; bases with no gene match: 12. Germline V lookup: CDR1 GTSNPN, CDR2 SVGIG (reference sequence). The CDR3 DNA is TGTGCCTGGAGCCCTACCCGACTAGCGGGAGGATCATACGAGCAGTACTTC. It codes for CAWSPTRLAGGSYEQYF.

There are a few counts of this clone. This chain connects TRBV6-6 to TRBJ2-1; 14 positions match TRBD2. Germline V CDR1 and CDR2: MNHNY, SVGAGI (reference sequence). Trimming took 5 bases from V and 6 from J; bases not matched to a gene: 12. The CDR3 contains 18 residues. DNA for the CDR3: TGTGCCAGCAGTCCCCAAGGGACTAGCGGGAGAAGGGTCAATGAGCAGTTCTTC. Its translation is CASSPQGTSGRRVNEQFF.

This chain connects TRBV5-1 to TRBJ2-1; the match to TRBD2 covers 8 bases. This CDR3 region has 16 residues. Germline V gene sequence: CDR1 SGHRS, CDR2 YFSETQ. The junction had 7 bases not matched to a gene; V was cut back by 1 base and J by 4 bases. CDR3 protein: CASSLQSGSSYNEQFF. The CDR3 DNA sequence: TGCGCCAGCAGCTTGCAAAGCGGGAGTTCTTACAATGAGCAGTTCTTC.

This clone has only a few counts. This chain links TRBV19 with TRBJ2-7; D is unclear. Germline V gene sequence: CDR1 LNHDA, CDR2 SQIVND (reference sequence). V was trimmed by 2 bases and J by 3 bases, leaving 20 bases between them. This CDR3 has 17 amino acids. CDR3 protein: CASSIKAPRVSDYEQYF. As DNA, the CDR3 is TGTGCCAGTAGTATAAAAGCACCCCGAGTGAGTGACTACGAGCAGTACTTC.

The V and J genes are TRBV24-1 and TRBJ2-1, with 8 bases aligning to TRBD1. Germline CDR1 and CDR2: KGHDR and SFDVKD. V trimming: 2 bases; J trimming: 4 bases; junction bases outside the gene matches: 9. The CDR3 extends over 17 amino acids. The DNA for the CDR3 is TGTGCCACCAGTGATTCTGCCGGGACAGGAGCATACAATGAGCAGTTCTTC. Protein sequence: CATSDSAGTGAYNEQFF.

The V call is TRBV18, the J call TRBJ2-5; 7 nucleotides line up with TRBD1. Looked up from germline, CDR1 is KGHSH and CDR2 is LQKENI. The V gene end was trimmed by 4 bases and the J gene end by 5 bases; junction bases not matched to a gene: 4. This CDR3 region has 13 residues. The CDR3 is CASSRDRVETQYF. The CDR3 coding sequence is TGTGCCAGCTCACGTGACAGGGTTGAGACCCAGTACTTC.

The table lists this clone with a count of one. CDR3 sequence: CASSAGTGYEQYF. In DNA, the CDR3 is TGTGCCAGCAGCGCCGGGACAGGCTACGAGCAGTACTTC. This sequence joins TRBV7-9 and TRBJ2-7; 8 bases map to TRBD1. Germline V lookup: CDR1 SEHNR, CDR2 FQNEAQ (reference sequence). The CDR3 loop spans 13 amino acids. V lost 5 bases to trimming and J lost 3 bases; unmatched junction nucleotides: 3.

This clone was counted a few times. CDR3 in amino acids: CASSQMGLADFNEQFF. The CDR3 region has the DNA TGCGCCAGCAGCCAAATGGGACTAGCGGACTTCAATGAGCAGTTCTTC. The chain recombines TRBV5-1 with TRBJ2-1, with 11 bases lining up with TRBD2. Germline V gene lookup returns CDR1 SGHRS and CDR2 YFSETQ. Unmatched junction bases numbered 9, after V lost 4 bases and J lost 6 bases. The CDR3 runs to 16 residues.

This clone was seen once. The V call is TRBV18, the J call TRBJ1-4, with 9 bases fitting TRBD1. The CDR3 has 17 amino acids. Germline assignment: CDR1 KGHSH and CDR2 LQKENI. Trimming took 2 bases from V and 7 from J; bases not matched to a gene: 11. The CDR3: CASSPSHGTGSGEKLFF. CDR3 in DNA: TGTGCCAGCTCACCATCCCACGGGACAGGGAGTGGTGAAAAACTGTTTTTT.

The CDR3 is CASSAPQGQFTEAFF. The CDR3 DNA sequence: TGTGCCAGCAGTGCCCCACAGGGGCAGTTCACTGAAGCTTTCTTT. This rearrangement joins TRBV28 to TRBJ1-1; 7 bases map to TRBD1. The germline gives CDR1 MDHEN, CDR2 SYDVKM. The trim removed 5 bases at V and 4 bases at J, leaving 10 bases unmatched. The CDR3 runs 15 residues.

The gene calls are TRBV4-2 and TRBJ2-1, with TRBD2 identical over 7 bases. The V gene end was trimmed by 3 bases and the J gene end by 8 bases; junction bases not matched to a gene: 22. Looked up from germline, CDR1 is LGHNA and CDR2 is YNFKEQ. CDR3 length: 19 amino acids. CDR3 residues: CASSQESTSLAKGSDEQFF. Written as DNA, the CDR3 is TGTGCCAGCAGCCAGGAGTCAACCTCACTAGCGAAAGGCTCCGATGAGCAGTTCTTC.

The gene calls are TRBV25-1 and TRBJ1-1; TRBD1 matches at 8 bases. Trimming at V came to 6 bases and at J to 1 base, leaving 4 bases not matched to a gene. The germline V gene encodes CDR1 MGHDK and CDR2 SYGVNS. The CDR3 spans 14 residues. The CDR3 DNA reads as TGTGCCAGCAGGGCCGGGACAGGGAACACTGAAGCTTTCTTT. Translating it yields CASRAGTGNTEAFF.

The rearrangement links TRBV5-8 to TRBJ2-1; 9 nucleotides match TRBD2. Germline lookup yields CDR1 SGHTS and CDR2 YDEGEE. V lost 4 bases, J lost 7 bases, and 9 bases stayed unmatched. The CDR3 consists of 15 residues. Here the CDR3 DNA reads TGTGCCAGCAGCGCAAGCGGGAGGACTCGGAATGAGCAGTTCTTC. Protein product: CASSASGRTRNEQFF. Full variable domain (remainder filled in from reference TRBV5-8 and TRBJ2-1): EAGVTQSPTHLIKTRGQQATLRCSPISGHTSVYWYQQALGLGLQFLLWYDEGEERNRGNFPPRFSGRQFPNYSSELNVNALELEDSALYLCASSASGRTRNEQFFGPGTRLTVL.

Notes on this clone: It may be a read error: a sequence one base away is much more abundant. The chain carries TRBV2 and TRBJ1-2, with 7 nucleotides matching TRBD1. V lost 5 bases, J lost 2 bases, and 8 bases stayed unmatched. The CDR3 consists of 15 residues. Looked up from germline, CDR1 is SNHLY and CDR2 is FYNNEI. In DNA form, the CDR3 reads TGTGCCAGCAGTTACGACAGGGTATTGAACTATGGCTACACCTTC. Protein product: CASSYDRVLNYGYTF.

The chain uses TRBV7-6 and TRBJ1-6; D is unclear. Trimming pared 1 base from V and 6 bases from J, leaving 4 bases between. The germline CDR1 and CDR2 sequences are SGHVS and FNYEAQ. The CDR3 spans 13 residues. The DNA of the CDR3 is TGTGCCAGCAGCTTAGAGAGTAATTCACCCCTCCACTTT. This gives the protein CASSLESNSPLHF. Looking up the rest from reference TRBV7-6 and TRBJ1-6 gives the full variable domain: GAGVSQSPRYKVTKRGQDVALRCDPISGHVSLYWYRQALGQGPEFLTYFNYEAQQDKSGLPNDRFSAERPEGSISTLTIQRTEQRDSAMYRCASSLESNSPLHFGNGTRLTVT.

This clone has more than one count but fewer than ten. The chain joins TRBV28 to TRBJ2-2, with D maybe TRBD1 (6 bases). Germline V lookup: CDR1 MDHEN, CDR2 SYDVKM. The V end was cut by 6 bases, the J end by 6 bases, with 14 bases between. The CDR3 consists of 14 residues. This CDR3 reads CASRQTGSPGELFF. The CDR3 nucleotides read TGTGCCAGCAGGCAAACAGGGTCCCCCGGGGAGCTGTTTTTT.

The DNA for the CDR3 is TGTGCCAGTAGTCCAACGGCGGGAGGGCCGCTTGAGCAGTTCTTC. Translated, it gives CASSPTAGGPLEQFF. The chain carries TRBV19 and TRBJ2-1; 9 bases are shared with TRBD2. The V segment lost 5 bases and the J segment 9 bases; nucleotides outside the gene matches: 11. This CDR3 has 15 residues. The germline V gene has CDR1 LNHDA and CDR2 SQIVND (reference sequence).

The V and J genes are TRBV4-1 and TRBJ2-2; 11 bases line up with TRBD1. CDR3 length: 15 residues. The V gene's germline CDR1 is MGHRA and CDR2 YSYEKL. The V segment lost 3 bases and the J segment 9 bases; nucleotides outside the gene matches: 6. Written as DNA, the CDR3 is TGCGCCAGCAGCCACGGACAGGGGGCAGAATGGGAGCTGTTTTTT. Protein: CASSHGQGAEWELFF.

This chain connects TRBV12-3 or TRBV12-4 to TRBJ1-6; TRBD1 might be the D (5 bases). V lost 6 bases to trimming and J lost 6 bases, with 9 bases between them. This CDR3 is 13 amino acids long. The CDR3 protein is CASSQGGNSPLHF. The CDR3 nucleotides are TGTGCCAGCAGCCAGGGTGGTAATTCACCCCTCCACTTT.

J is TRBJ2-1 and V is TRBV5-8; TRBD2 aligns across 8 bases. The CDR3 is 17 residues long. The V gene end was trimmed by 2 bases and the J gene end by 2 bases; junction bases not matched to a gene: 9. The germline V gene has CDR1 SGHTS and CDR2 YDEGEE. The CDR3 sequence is CASSLILAVLPYNEQFF. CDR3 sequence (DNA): TGTGCCAGCAGCTTAATACTAGCGGTGCTACCCTACAATGAGCAGTTCTTC.

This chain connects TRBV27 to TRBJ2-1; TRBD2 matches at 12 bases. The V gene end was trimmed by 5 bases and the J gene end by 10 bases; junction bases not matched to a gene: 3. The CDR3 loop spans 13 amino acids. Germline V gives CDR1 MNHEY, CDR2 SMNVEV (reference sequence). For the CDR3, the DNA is TGTGCCAGCAGTCCCGGACTAGCGGGGGAGCAGTTCTTC. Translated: CASSPGLAGEQFF.

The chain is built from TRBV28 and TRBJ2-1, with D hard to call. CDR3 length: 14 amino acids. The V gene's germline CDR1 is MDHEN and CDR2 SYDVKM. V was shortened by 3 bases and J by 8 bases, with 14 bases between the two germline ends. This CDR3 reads CASSFVPTRDEQFF. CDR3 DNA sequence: TGTGCCAGCAGTTTTGTCCCCACTCGGGATGAGCAGTTCTTC. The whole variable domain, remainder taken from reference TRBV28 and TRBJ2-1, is DVKVTQSSRYLVKRTGEKVFLECVQDMDHENMFWYRQDPGLGLRLIYFSYDVKMKEKGDIPEGYSVSREKKERFSLILESASTNQTSMYLCASSFVPTRDEQFFGPGTRLTVL.

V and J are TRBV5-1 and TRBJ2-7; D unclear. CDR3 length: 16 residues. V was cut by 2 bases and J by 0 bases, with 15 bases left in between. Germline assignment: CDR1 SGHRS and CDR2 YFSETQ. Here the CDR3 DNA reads TGCGCCAGCAGCTTCACGGAACCGACAAGCTCCTACGAGCAGTACTTC. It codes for CASSFTEPTSSYEQYF.

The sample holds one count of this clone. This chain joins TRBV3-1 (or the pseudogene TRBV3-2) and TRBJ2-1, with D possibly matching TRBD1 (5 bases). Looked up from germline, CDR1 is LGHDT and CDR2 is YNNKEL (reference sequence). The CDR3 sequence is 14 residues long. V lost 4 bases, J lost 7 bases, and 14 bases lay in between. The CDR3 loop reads CASSPPMGPNEQFF. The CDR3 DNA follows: TGTGCCAGCAGCCCCCCTATGGGGCCTAATGAGCAGTTCTTC.

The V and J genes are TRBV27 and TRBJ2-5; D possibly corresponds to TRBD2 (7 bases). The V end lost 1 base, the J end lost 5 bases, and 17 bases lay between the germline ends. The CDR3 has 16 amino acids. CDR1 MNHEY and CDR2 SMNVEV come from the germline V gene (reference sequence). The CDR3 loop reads CASSLYSGGSGETQYF. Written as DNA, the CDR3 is TGTGCCAGCAGTTTATACTCGGGGGGCTCCGGGGAGACCCAGTACTTC.